This T cell receptor (beta chain) was profiled in a study of vaccination and CD4 T cells after COVID-19. Looking at the study overall: The authors used overlapping spike peptides from SARS-CoV-2, HCoV-NL63, HCoV-OC43 and HCoV-229E to stimulate cells.

Treatment: approximately 9-day PBMC culture with coronavirus spike peptide pools or control peptides (ViraFEST assay). IL-2 (around 9.1 IU/ml) and peptide pools (around 9.6 ug/ml) were added to cultures of two million PBMCs per well. Turning to this clonotype: Its antigen is not known.

Once obtained from cultured CD4+ T cells, the DNA was sequenced using the Oncomine TCR Beta short-read assay. TCRdb reanalysed the PCR reads using MiXCR and keeps one entry per CDR3 protein. This sample yields 9,500 to 14,000 distinct CDR3 sequences, of which about 56% are seen a single time; roughly 20% belongs to the top ten. Sequenced sample: CD4+ T cells from blood, cultured in vitro. The sequence derives from a human donor who had recovered from COVID-19.

DNA for the CDR3: TGTGCCAGCAGACTGACAGGCCTCCAAGAGACCCAGTACTTC. This translates into CASRLTGLQETQYF. This rearrangement joins TRBV28 to TRBJ2-5; possibly TRBD1 for D (6 bases). The ends were cut back, 6 bases at V and 1 base at J, with 12 bases in the middle. Germline CDR1 MDHEN, CDR2 SYDVKM. The CDR3 sequence is 14 residues long.